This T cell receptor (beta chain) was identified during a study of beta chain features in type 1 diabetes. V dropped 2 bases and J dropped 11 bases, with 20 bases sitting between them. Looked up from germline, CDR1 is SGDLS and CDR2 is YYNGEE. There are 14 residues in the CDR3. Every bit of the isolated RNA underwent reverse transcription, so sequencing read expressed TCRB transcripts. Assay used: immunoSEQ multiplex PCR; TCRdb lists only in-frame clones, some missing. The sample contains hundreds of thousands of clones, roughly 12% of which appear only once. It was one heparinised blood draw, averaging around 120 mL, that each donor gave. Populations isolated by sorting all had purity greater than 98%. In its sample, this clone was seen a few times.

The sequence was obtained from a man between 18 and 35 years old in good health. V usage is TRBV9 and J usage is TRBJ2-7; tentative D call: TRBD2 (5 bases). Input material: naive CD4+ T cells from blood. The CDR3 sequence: CASSVRWTLALEYF. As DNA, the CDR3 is TGTGCCAGCAGCGTCAGGTGGACCCTAGCCCTAGAGTACTTC.